This T cell receptor (beta chain) was captured in a study of T cells in tuberculosis. On the study more broadly: T cells were selected with CD1B tetramers loaded with glucose monomycolate. Study results and caveats: T cells binding CD1B-GMM tetramer weakly possibly escaped the sort.

A few counts support this clone. The CDR3 sequence is 15 residues long. J lost 4 bases, V lost 5 bases, and 10 bases had no gene match. Looked up from germline, CDR1 is SEHNR and CDR2 is FQNEAQ (reference sequence). Chain pairing is unknown; alpha and beta were sequenced separately. The assay was immunoSEQ multiplex PCR, and TCRdb's table has in-frame clones only and misses some. Among roughly 59,000 clones listed, approximately 81% were seen once. Sorting used thawed, overnight-rested PBMC stained with anti-CD3, a viability dye and GMM-loaded CD1B tetramer. C32 glucose monomycolate from Rhodococcus equi was loaded onto the CD1B tetramers. Each donor contributed some 100,000 sorted tetramer-negative cells.

The sequence came from an adult woman with latent tuberculosis. The rearrangement uses TRBV7-9 and TRBJ2-7; 8 nucleotides align to TRBD1. The sequencing sample was made of CD1b-GMM tetramer-negative cells sorted from PBMCs. The CDR3 DNA reads as TGTGCCAGCAGCGGCCAAGACAGGGGAAAATACGAGCAGTACTTC. Translated, it gives CASSGQDRGKYEQYF.